A selection of T cell receptor beta chains follows, all from one sample in a study of identical twins. Each CDR3 protein gets one entry after TCRdb re-called the 5' RACE reads with MiXCR. The data contain hundreds of thousands of distinct CDR3 sequences, about 12% of them singletons. A further study also used this sample, focusing on yellow fever vaccine responses in identical twins.

The specimen sequenced was CD8+ T cells sorted from blood. These receptors originate from a woman aged 18-29 years in good health. CDR3s include the opening cysteine and the closing phenylalanine or tryptophan. D genes are given only for firm matches. Some rows have no size entry. The others give once, few or many, or a class for an expanded clone.

j_call d_call v_call clone_size cdr3_aa cdr3_nt
TRBJ2-1 TRBD2 TRBV9 few CASSVSGLGWGEQFF TGTGCCAGCAGCGTGTCAGGACTAGGTTGGGGTGAGCAGTTCTTC
TRBJ2-1 TRBD2 TRBV12-3/TRBV12-4 - CASSPTSGAYNEQFF TGTGCCAGCAGCCCTACTAGCGGGGCTTACAATGAGCAGTTCTTC
TRBJ2-5 TRBD2 TRBV6-1 many CASSDARGGETQYF TGTGCCAGCAGTGACGCGAGGGGAGGGGAGACCCAGTACTTC
TRBJ1-2 - TRBV20-1 many CSAEMGAPDGYTF TGCAGTGCTGAGATGGGGGCCCCCGATGGCTACACCTTC
TRBJ1-2 - TRBV28 few CASRTDRNYGYTF TGTGCCAGCAGGACAGACAGAAACTATGGCTACACCTTC
TRBJ1-1 - TRBV4-1 - CASSQDRAEAFF TGCGCCAGCAGCCAAGACAGGGCTGAAGCTTTCTTT
TRBJ2-1 - TRBV12-3/TRBV12-4 few CASSLPRDYEQFF TGTGCCAGCAGCCTCCCTAGGGACTATGAGCAGTTCTTC
TRBJ2-1 TRBD1 TRBV15 many CATSREDRYNEQFF TGTGCCACCAGCAGAGAGGACAGGTACAATGAGCAGTTCTTC
TRBJ2-7 TRBD2 TRBV7-8 few CASSAPGLAVYEQYF TGTGCCAGCAGCGCCCCGGGACTAGCCGTATACGAGCAGTACTTC
TRBJ2-6 TRBD1 TRBV15 many CATSRDGQAVSGANVLTF TGTGCCACCAGCAGAGATGGACAGGCGGTGTCTGGGGCCAACGTCCTGACTTTC
TRBJ2-7 - TRBV5-5 few CASKIDFGSYEQYF TGTGCCAGCAAGATTGATTTCGGTAGCTACGAGCAGTACTTC
TRBJ2-1 TRBD2 TRBV6-4 - CASSEGGLGLAPYNEQFF TGTGCCAGCAGTGAGGGGGGATTAGGACTAGCGCCCTACAATGAGCAGTTCTTC
TRBJ2-1 - TRBV7-8 few CASSLKLGHEQFF TGTGCCAGCAGCTTGAAACTGGGCCATGAGCAGTTCTTC
TRBJ2-3 TRBD1 TRBV12-3/TRBV12-4 many CASSLDGQVGHTQYF TGTGCCAGCAGTTTAGATGGACAGGTGGGGCATACGCAGTATTTT
TRBJ2-1 - TRBV9 few CASSDEGNLNEQFF TGTGCCAGCAGCGATGAAGGGAACCTCAATGAGCAGTTCTTC
TRBJ1-2 TRBD1 TRBV7-9 few CASSSPGTGRGYTF TGTGCCAGCAGCTCCCCCGGGACAGGGAGGGGCTACACCTTC
TRBJ2-2 - TRBV20-1 few CSASRREGGELFF TGCAGTGCTAGTCGGCGGGAAGGCGGGGAGCTGTTTTTT
TRBJ2-1 TRBD2 TRBV7-6 - CASSGIAGGLLSSYNEQFF TGTGCCAGCAGCGGAATAGCGGGAGGGCTCCTTAGCTCCTACAATGAGCAGTTCTTC
TRBJ2-1 - TRBV27 - CATKPGHDPNEQFF TGTGCCACCAAACCGGGACATGACCCCAATGAGCAGTTCTTC
TRBJ2-7 - TRBV4-1 few CASSQGRTGPEQYF TGCGCCAGCAGCCAAGGACGGACCGGGCCCGAGCAGTACTTC
TRBJ2-7 - TRBV6-5 few CAAGYEQYF TGTGCCGCCGGCTACGAGCAGTACTTC
TRBJ2-7 - TRBV25-1 - CASSVMYEQYF TGTGCCAGCAGTGTTATGTACGAGCAGTACTTC
TRBJ2-5 - TRBV24-1 few CATSDRGSGLETQYF TGTGCCACCAGTGATAGAGGGTCTGGGTTGGAGACCCAGTACTTC
TRBJ2-1 TRBD2 TRBV27 - CASSFLLAGDYEQFF TGTGCCAGCAGTTTTCTGTTAGCGGGAGATTATGAGCAGTTCTTC
TRBJ2-1 - TRBV28 - CASSLFAGRNDEQFF TGTGCCAGCAGTTTATTTGCGGGCCGGAACGATGAGCAGTTCTTC
TRBJ1-1 - TRBV6-1 many CASSEAVTEAFF TGTGCCAGCAGTGAAGCGGTGACTGAAGCTTTCTTT
TRBJ2-7 - TRBV4-1 many CASSQGQVSSYEQYF TGCGCCAGCAGCCAAGGACAGGTTAGCTCCTACGAGCAGTACTTC
TRBJ2-7 TRBD2 TRBV10-3 many CAISEPTSGISYEQYF TGTGCCATCAGTGAGCCGACTAGCGGGATCTCCTACGAGCAGTACTTC
TRBJ2-7 - TRBV4-1 - CASSPVPRDEQYF TGCGCCAGCAGCCCCGTCCCAAGGGACGAGCAGTACTTC
TRBJ2-5 - TRBV11-2 - CASSLVLVEETQYF TGTGCCAGCAGCTTAGTTTTGGTGGAGGAGACCCAGTACTTC
TRBJ2-3 - TRBV5-1 few CASSSWAVSTDTQYF TGCGCCAGCAGCTCTTGGGCGGTGAGCACAGATACGCAGTATTTT
TRBJ2-5 - TRBV27 few CASSLGQTQETQYF TGTGCCAGCAGTTTAGGTCAGACCCAAGAGACCCAGTACTTC
TRBJ1-1 TRBD1 TRBV7-9 - CASSLILGQATVEAFF TGTGCCAGCAGCTTAATACTCGGACAGGCCACGGTTGAAGCTTTCTTT
TRBJ2-1 TRBD1 TRBV7-9 few CASSLATRTGNEQFF TGTGCCAGCAGCTTAGCGACCAGGACAGGCAATGAGCAGTTCTTC
TRBJ2-1 - TRBV20-1 - CSGVRGEHNEQFF TGCAGTGGCGTTCGAGGGGAACACAATGAGCAGTTCTTC
TRBJ2-2 - TRBV14 many CASSQGGPGTGELFF TGTGCCAGCAGCCAAGGAGGGCCGGGAACCGGGGAGCTGTTTTTT
TRBJ2-1 TRBD1 TRBV20-1 - CSARFPGGSYNEQFF TGCAGTGCTAGATTCCCAGGGGGCAGTTACAATGAGCAGTTCTTC
TRBJ2-1 - TRBV7-2 - CASSWQTYNEQFF TGTGCCAGCTCGTGGCAAACCTACAATGAGCAGTTCTTC
TRBJ1-1 - TRBV12-3/TRBV12-4 - CASSLWGINTEAFF TGTGCCAGCAGTTTATGGGGTATAAACACTGAAGCTTTCTTT